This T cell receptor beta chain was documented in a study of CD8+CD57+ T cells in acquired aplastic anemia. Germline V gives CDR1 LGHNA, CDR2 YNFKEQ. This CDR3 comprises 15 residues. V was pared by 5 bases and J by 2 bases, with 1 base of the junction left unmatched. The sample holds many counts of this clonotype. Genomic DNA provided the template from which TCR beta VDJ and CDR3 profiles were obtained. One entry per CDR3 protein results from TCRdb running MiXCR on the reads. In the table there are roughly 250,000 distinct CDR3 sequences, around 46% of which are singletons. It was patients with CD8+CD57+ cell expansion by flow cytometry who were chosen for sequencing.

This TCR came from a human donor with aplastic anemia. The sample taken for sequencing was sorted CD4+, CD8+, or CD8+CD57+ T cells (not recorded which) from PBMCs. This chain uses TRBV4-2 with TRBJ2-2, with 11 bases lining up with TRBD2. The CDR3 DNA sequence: TGTGCCAGCAGCACTAGCGGGGGAAACACCGGGGAGCTGTTTTTT. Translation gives CASSTSGGNTGELFF.